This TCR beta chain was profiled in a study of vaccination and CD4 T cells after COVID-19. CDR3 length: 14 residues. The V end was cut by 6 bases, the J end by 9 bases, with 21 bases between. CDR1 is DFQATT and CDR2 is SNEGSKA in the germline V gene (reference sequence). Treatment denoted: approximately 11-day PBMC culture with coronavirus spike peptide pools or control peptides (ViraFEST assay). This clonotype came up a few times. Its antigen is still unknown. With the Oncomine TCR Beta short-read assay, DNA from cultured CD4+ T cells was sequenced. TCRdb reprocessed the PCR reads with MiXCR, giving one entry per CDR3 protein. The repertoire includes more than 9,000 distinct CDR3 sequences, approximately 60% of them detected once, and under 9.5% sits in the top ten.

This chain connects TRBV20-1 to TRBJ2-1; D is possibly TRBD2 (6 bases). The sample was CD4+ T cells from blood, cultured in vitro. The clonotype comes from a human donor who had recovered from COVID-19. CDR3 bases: TGCAGTGCGAAGGGACTTCGGAGTGCTCGTGAGCAGTTCTTC. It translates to CSAKGLRSAREQFF.